This T cell receptor beta chain was recorded in a study of shared clonotypes between healthy human individuals. Study in general: Each donor's CD4 naive and CD4 memory cells filled three plates apiece, CD8 naive two, and CD8 memory one. Notes on the study in general: Sampling was confined to blood; repertoires within tissues likely differ. Generation probabilities were higher for clonotypes shared across all four sorted-subset donors than for unshared ones.

Produced via immunoSEQ multiplex PCR; TCRdb's table is partial and in-frame only. The sample lists roughly 2.1 million clones; approximately 94% were seen once. CD45RO-negative CD8 cells positively selected for CCR7 made up the naive population, which excluded terminally differentiated effector memory CD45RA+ cells. Remarks on this clone: The antigen is not known.

Germline CDR1 and CDR2: SGDLS and YYNGEE. This CDR3 spans 13 amino acids. The V end was cut by 1 base, the J end by 8 bases, with 13 bases between. The chain is built from TRBV9 and TRBJ2-7; tentatively, D is TRBD1 (5 bases). The source is a man between 18 and 29 years old in good health. Some clones in this sample may be carry-over from other donors' samples. Material: naive CD8+ T cells from PBMCs. The CDR3 region is CASSVQGWGQQYF. In DNA, the CDR3 is TGTGCCAGCAGCGTACAGGGTTGGGGCCAGCAGTACTTC.